The entry below gives a single T cell receptor beta chain sequence along with its context. The antigen is unknown. This sample was taken from a study of post-analysis software for immune sequencing data. Looking at the study overall: Multiple sclerosis in the patients followed relapsing-remitting, secondary progressive and progressive-relapsing courses.

The CDR3 spans 17 residues. The V end was cut by 3 bases, the J end by 0 bases, with 15 bases between. The authors incorporated unique molecular identifiers into the TCR beta cDNA libraries. The authors obtained roughly 0.5 million cDNA molecules from around 0.96 to 9.9 million T cells. TCRdb analysed the PCR reads with MiXCR anew, one entry per CDR3 protein. Altogether 750,000 to 950,000 distinct CDR3 sequences are present, 53% being singletons, with the ten largest covering over 4%. The study's findings and limits: The study found significantly lower normalized Chao1 diversity in multiple sclerosis patients than in controls. Under the F measure, samples that were prepared in one batch clustered strongly together. Controls had lower frequencies than patients of four or five TRBV segments, which included TRBV5-6, TRBV5-1 and TRBV20-1.

Input material: blood. The V call is TRBV12-3 or TRBV12-4, the J call TRBJ1-5, with D possibly TRBD1 on 5 matching bases. The TCR originated in a girl aged 10 to 17 with multiple sclerosis. The CDR3 bases are TGTGCCAGCAGTTTTGGGCTCGGGGACGGTAGCAATCAGCCCCAGCATTTT. Its translation: CASSFGLGDGSNQPQHF.